These 10 T cell receptor beta chains were sequenced from one sample in a study of blood T cells in healthy people across ages. Primed by a sample-barcoded 5' primer and a J-beta primer mix, a second PCR proceeded for about 6 to 11 cycles. TCRdb processed the 5' RACE reads anew with MiXCR; each CDR3 protein has one entry. This sample yields around 1,900,000 distinct CDR3 sequences, of which 39% are seen a single time; more than 20% belongs to the top ten. What was sequenced was blood. The receptors were gathered from a human donor in good health.

J is TRBJ2-7 and V is TRBV11-2; 8 bases are shared with TRBD2. This CDR3 spans 16 amino acids. Germline V CDR1 and CDR2: SGHAT, FQNNGV. V shed 2 bases, J shed 0 bases, and the junction held 6 bases outside the gene matches. DNA of the CDR3: TGTGCCAGCAGCTTATTGGAGCGGGGGAACTCCTACGAGCAGTACTTC. Translated, it gives CASSLLERGNSYEQYF. The full variable domain, its missing parts supplied by reference TRBV11-2 and TRBJ2-7, is EAGVAQSPRYKIIEKRQSVAFWCNPISGHATLYWYQQILGQGPKLLIQFQNNGVVDDSQLPKDRFSAERLKGVDSTLKIQPAKLEDSAVYLCASSLLERGNSYEQYFGPGTRLTVT.

The chain joins TRBV3-1 to TRBJ2-1; 7 bases are a match to TRBD1. Gene TRBJ2-7 matches the end of the DNA better, so the J call may be wrong. The CDR3 sequence is 18 residues long. Looked up from germline, CDR1 is LGHDT and CDR2 is YNNKEL (reference sequence). This chain's CDR3 is CASSQVGTAYQREYEQYF. DNA for the CDR3: TGTGCCAGCAGCCAAGTGGGGACAGCCTACCAAAGAGAATACGAGCAGTACTTC.

This clonotype was found a few times. The gene calls are TRBV13 and TRBJ2-7, with D uncertain. The CDR3 contains 13 residues. CDR1 and CDR2 (germline): PRHDT, FYEKMQ (reference sequence). V was shortened by 2 bases and J by 3 bases, with 8 bases between the two germline ends. Here the CDR3 DNA reads TGTGCCAGCAGCTTACAAAAGGGCTACGAGCAGTACTTC. Amino acid sequence: CASSLQKGYEQYF.

This clonotype has a single count. The V and J genes are TRBV20-1 and TRBJ2-7; D is unresolved. The germline V and J ends were trimmed by 4 bases and 2 bases, with 15 bases remaining between them. The CDR3 has 14 amino acids. The germline CDR1 and CDR2 sequences are DFQATT and SNEGSKA (reference sequence). The CDR3 DNA follows: TGCAGTGCTACACCTAAGACTGTGGCCTACGAGCAGTACTTC. Protein: CSATPKTVAYEQYF.

Only a few counts were recorded for this clonotype. One end of the junction varies from germline; a read error may be responsible. The chain uses TRBV20-1 and TRBJ2-3; 10 bases agree with TRBD2. Germline V gene sequence: CDR1 DFQATT, CDR2 SNEGSKA (reference sequence). CDR3 size: 17 residues. CDR3 nucleotides: TGCAGTGCTAGAGGGAGCGGGGGGGCCCTGATCACAGGTACGCAGTATTTT. Its protein product is CSARGSGGALITGTQYF.

In its sample, this clonotype was seen once. The chain joins TRBV5-1 to TRBJ1-5; no clear D gene. Germline V gene data show CDR1 as SGHRS and CDR2 as YFSETQ. Trimming cost V 4 bases and J 3 bases, with 17 bases left between them. The CDR3 sequence is 16 residues long. CDR3 loop: CASSPGVGGPNQPQHF. The DNA of the CDR3 is TGCGCCAGCAGCCCCGGTGTAGGAGGACCCAATCAGCCCCAGCATTTT.

This clonotype was counted a few times. The chain combines TRBV5-1 with TRBJ2-1, with a tentative D call TRBD1 (6 bases). This CDR3 has 14 amino acids. Trimming shortened V by 7 bases and J by 5 bases, and 16 bases separated the two germline ends. CDR1 is SGHRS, CDR2 YFSETQ, per germline. In nucleotides, the CDR3 is TGCGCCAGCGGAATGACAGGACCCCACAATGAGCAGTTCTTC. It is translated as CASGMTGPHNEQFF.

The rearrangement links TRBV12-3 or TRBV12-4 to TRBJ2-4; D ambiguous. This CDR3 is 13 amino acids long. V was shortened by 7 bases and J by 8 bases, with 15 bases between the two germline ends. The CDR3, as DNA: TGTGCCAGCATGGTCTGGGGAATGGACATTCAGTACTTC. Protein product: CASMVWGMDIQYF.

This chain connects TRBV7-9 to TRBJ2-5; D uncertain. The DNA matches TRBJ2-7 better at its end, which makes the J call doubtful. This CDR3 has 14 amino acids. Germline V gene sequence: CDR1 SEHNR, CDR2 FQNEAQ (reference sequence). The DNA for the CDR3 is TGTGCCAGCAGCTTAGACAGAACACTCTACGAGCAGTACTTC. This codes for CASSLDRTLYEQYF.

The table lists this clonotype with a few counts. The chain is built from TRBV7-2 and TRBJ2-7; 14 positions match TRBD2. The germline V gene encodes CDR1 SGHTA and CDR2 FQGNSA. The CDR3 totals 15 residues. J lost 7 bases, V lost 5 bases, and 7 bases had no gene match. The CDR3 region is CASSRLAGGPFEQYF. CDR3 coding DNA: TGTGCCAGCAGCCGACTAGCGGGGGGGCCTTTTGAGCAGTACTTC.